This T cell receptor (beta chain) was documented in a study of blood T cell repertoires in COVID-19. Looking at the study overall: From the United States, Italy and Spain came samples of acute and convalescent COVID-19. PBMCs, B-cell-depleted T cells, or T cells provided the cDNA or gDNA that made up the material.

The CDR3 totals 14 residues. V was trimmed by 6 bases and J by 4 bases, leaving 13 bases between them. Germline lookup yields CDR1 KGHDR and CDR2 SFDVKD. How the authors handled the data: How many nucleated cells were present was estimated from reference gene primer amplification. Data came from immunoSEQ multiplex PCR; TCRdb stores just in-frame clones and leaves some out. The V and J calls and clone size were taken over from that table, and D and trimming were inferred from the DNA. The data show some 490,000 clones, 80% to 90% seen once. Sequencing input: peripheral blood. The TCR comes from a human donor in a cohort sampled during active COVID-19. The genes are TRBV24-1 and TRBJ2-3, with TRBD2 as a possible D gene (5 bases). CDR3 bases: TGTGCCACCAGTCGGGGAGTTGGGGCAGATACGCAGTATTTT. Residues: CATSRGVGADTQYF.